The 32 T cell receptor beta chains below come from one sample, sequenced in a study of blood T cells in healthy people across ages (dated by TCRdb to 2015 to 2017). The library relied on 5' RACE. TCRdb names Illumina HiSeq 2500 as the instrument used. A second PCR of roughly 6 to 12 cycles was run with a J-beta primer mix and a sample-barcoded 5' primer. TCRdb reprocessing: public reads trimmed at Q25 with fastp, clones called with MiXCR, in-frame beta chains kept. Merged by CDR3 protein, the rows form single entries marked with the most common genes and DNA. The table for this sample lists 750,000 or so distinct CDR3 sequences; roughly 25% of them were counted only once. The ten largest clonotypes hold roughly 9% of the sample. These data also featured in a second study, about T cells of mothers and their children.

Sequenced: blood. These receptors were taken from a boy aged 5-17 years in good health.

The CDR3 DNA sequence: TGTGCCAGCAGCTTAGGTGGAGGGGTTGCCTACTACGAGCAGTACTTC. It specifies CASSLGGGVAYYEQYF. The rearrangement uses TRBV7-2 and TRBJ2-5; TRBD2 is a possible D gene (6 bases). The tail of the sequence fits TRBJ2-7 better, so the J call may be wrong. The germline V gene has CDR1 SGHTA and CDR2 FQGNSA. There are 16 residues in the CDR3.

This rearrangement joins TRBV12-3 or TRBV12-4 to TRBJ2-2; 9 nucleotides align to TRBD1. CDR3 size: 15 residues. V dropped 8 bases and J dropped 5; count of bases not matched to a gene: 9. The CDR3 DNA reads TGTGCCAGCGGTTCGCGGACAGGGGAAACCGGGGAGCTGTTTTTT. Amino acids: CASGSRTGETGELFF.

The genes are TRBV7-8 and TRBJ2-3, with no clear D. The V end was cut by 0 bases, the J end by 4 bases, with 11 bases between. This CDR3 is built from 15 residues. Germline V gene data show CDR1 as SGHVS and CDR2 as FQNEAQ. For the CDR3, the DNA is TGTGCCAGCAGCTTAGCGGTGGGAACTGCAGATACGCAGTATTTT. Protein: CASSLAVGTADTQYF.

The chain carries TRBV20-1 and TRBJ2-1, with no clear D. Trimming left V 3 bases short and J 10 bases short, with 10 bases between. This CDR3 comprises 11 residues. Germline V CDR1 and CDR2: DFQATT, SNEGSKA (reference sequence). CDR3 DNA sequence: TGCAGTGCTAGGGTTTTCTCGGAGCAGTTCTTC. The encoded protein is CSARVFSEQFF.

This clonotype was observed a few times. The rearrangement links TRBV28 to TRBJ2-2; D gene ambiguous. Germline V gene lookup returns CDR1 MDHEN and CDR2 SYDVKM. The V end was cut by 5 bases, the J end by 3 bases, with 16 bases between. The CDR3 length is 16 residues. This CDR3 reads CASSPPDVGYTGELFF. As DNA, the CDR3 is TGTGCCAGCAGTCCCCCGGACGTGGGGTACACCGGGGAGCTGTTTTTT.

The chain carries TRBV9 and TRBJ2-2; TRBD1 matches at 10 bases. CDR3 length equals 18 residues. The J segment lost 5 bases and the V segment lost 5 bases, leaving 15 bases of the junction unmatched. Germline values: CDR1 SGDLS, CDR2 YYNGEE. This CDR3 is CASSEAQTGGYLTGELFF. The CDR3 DNA reads TGTGCCAGCAGTGAGGCCCAGACAGGGGGCTACCTAACCGGGGAGCTGTTTTTT.

This clonotype has just a few counts. This chain joins TRBV27 and TRBJ2-6; tentatively, D is TRBD2 (6 bases). CDR3 length: 18 residues. V lost 4 bases, J lost 1 base, and 17 bases lay in between. CDR1 and CDR2 (germline): MNHEY, SMNVEV (reference sequence). In DNA, the CDR3 is TGTGCCAGCAGTTCCCAGTGGGAGGCGTCTTCTGGGGCCAACGTCCTGACTTTC. Protein sequence: CASSSQWEASSGANVLTF.

There are a few counts of this clonotype. The chain recombines TRBV24-1 with TRBJ2-2, with D possibly TRBD1 on 6 matching bases. V shed 5 bases and J shed 6 bases, with 12 bases lying between them. CDR3 length: 14 residues. The germline V gene encodes CDR1 KGHDR and CDR2 SFDVKD. CDR3: CATSGLQGSGELFF. The DNA of the CDR3 is TGTGCCACCAGTGGTCTTCAGGGGTCCGGGGAGCTGTTTTTT.

A few counts support this clonotype. The chain is built from TRBV7-2 and TRBJ1-6, with 7 bases matching TRBD1. The germline V gene encodes CDR1 SGHTA and CDR2 FQGNSA. This CDR3 comprises 14 residues. Unmatched junction bases numbered 7, after V lost 5 bases and J lost 9 bases. This CDR3 reads CASSPRQGGSPLHF. CDR3 nucleotides: TGTGCCAGCAGCCCTCGACAGGGAGGTTCACCCCTCCACTTT.

This sequence joins TRBV4-1 and TRBJ2-5; D is ambiguous. Per germline, CDR1 MGHRA and CDR2 YSYEKL. This CDR3 comprises 15 residues. V was trimmed by 5 bases and J by 3 bases, leaving 16 bases between them. The CDR3 here is CASSSSGLREETQYF. CDR3 sequence (DNA): TGCGCCAGCAGCTCCTCGGGCCTAAGAGAAGAGACCCAGTACTTC.

The table lists this clonotype with a few counts. The rearrangement joins TRBV12-3 or TRBV12-4 to TRBJ2-2; 8 bases agree with TRBD1. V dropped 6 bases and J dropped 5; count of bases not matched to a gene: 8. The CDR3 is made up of 15 amino acids. Here the CDR3 DNA reads TGTGCCAGCAGAACGGACAGGGCTGGGACCGGGGAGCTGTTTTTT. Translation: CASRTDRAGTGELFF.

This clonotype was picked up a small number of times. This rearrangement joins TRBV12-3 or TRBV12-4 to TRBJ2-3, with TRBD2 matching over 10 bases. The CDR3 runs to 15 residues. V was pared by 5 bases and J by 4 bases, with 6 bases of the junction left unmatched. The CDR3 loop reads CASSPSGRGADTQYF. Written as DNA, the CDR3 is TGTGCCAGCAGTCCGAGCGGGAGGGGGGCAGATACGCAGTATTTT.

V is TRBV20-1 and J is TRBJ2-2; 13 nucleotides align to TRBD2. Germline-derived CDR1 and CDR2 are DFQATT and SNEGSKA (reference sequence). V was pared by 4 bases and J by 3 bases, with 2 bases of the junction left unmatched. The CDR3 is 15 amino acids. The CDR3 DNA sequence: TGCAGTGCTACGGGACTAGCGGGGTACACCGGGGAGCTGTTTTTT. Translating it yields CSATGLAGYTGELFF.

J is TRBJ1-6 and V is TRBV6-1; D uncertain. The CDR3 is made up of 15 amino acids. Trimming left V 1 base short and J 6 bases short, with 10 bases between. Germline V gene data show CDR1 as MNHNS and CDR2 as SASEGT. The CDR3 nucleotides are TGTGCCAGCAGTGAAGAGCCAGCTATTAATTCACCCCTCCACTTT. It yields the protein CASSEEPAINSPLHF.

V usage is TRBV29-1 and J usage is TRBJ2-3, with a tentative D call TRBD1 (6 bases). Trimming shortened V by 3 bases and J by 0 bases, and 10 bases separated the two germline ends. CDR1 and CDR2 (germline): SQVTM, ANQGSEA. The CDR3 consists of 14 residues. Here the CDR3 reads CSVEGASSTDTQYF. In nucleotides, the CDR3 is TGCAGCGTTGAGGGGGCCTCTAGCACAGATACGCAGTATTTT.

The chain recombines TRBV6-5 with TRBJ2-3; 13 nucleotides match TRBD2. CDR1 MNHEY and CDR2 SVGAGI come from the germline V gene. V was pared by 5 bases and J by 6 bases, with 5 bases of the junction left unmatched. The CDR3 extends over 15 amino acids. The CDR3 DNA is TGTGCCAGCAGTCAACTAGCGGGAGGGGGGGATACGCAGTATTTT. Translated: CASSQLAGGGDTQYF.

Only a few counts were recorded for this clonotype. The rearrangement uses TRBV28 and TRBJ2-7, with 11 nucleotides matching TRBD1. CDR3 length equals 16 residues. CDR1 is MDHEN, CDR2 SYDVKM, per germline. The J segment lost 0 bases and the V segment lost 2 bases, leaving 3 bases of the junction unmatched. CDR3 nucleotide sequence: TGTGCCAGCAGTTTACTAGGGACAGGGGGCTCCTACGAGCAGTACTTC. Translated, it gives CASSLLGTGGSYEQYF.

In its sample, this clonotype was seen a few times. The V call is TRBV12-5, the J call TRBJ1-6; the match to TRBD1 covers 9 bases. Trimming removed 4 bases from V and 10 bases from J; junction bases left unmatched: 5. The CDR3 is 14 residues long. Per germline, CDR1 LGHNT and CDR2 FRNRAP. The CDR3 reads CASGWGQGASPLHF. The CDR3 bases are TGTGCTAGTGGTTGGGGACAGGGAGCCTCACCCCTCCACTTT.

The chain couples TRBV7-8 to TRBJ2-1, with D uncertain. The J call is uncertain, as TRBJ2-7 better fits the DNA end. This CDR3 spans 15 amino acids. CDR1 and CDR2 (germline): SGHVS, FQNEAQ. The CDR3: CASSLGTSSHYEQYF. In DNA form, the CDR3 reads TGTGCCAGCAGCTTAGGGACCTCTAGTCATTACGAGCAGTACTTC.

This clonotype showed up just a few times. J is TRBJ1-2 and V is TRBV29-1; a possible D gene is TRBD1 (6 bases). The germline V and J ends were trimmed by 3 bases and 8 bases, with 16 bases remaining between them. Looked up from germline, CDR1 is SQVTM and CDR2 is ANQGSEA. The CDR3 contains 13 residues. The CDR3 sequence is CSVDLLGAQGYTF. The CDR3 nucleotides are TGCAGCGTTGATTTATTGGGGGCGCAGGGCTACACCTTC.

V is TRBV12-3 or TRBV12-4 and J is TRBJ2-5, with D possibly being TRBD2 (5 bases). CDR3 length: 13 residues. V was cut by 3 bases and J by 5 bases, with 10 bases left in between. The CDR3: CASSFEGRETQYF. The CDR3, as DNA: TGTGCCAGCAGTTTCGAGGGTCGGGAGACCCAGTACTTC.

This chain connects TRBV6-5 to TRBJ2-7; possibly TRBD1 for D (6 bases). V lost 6 bases and J lost 0, with 12 bases in between. CDR1 and CDR2 (germline): MNHEY, SVGAGI. CDR3 size: 14 residues. CDR3 amino acids: CASRLGAGSYEQYF. CDR3 DNA sequence: TGTGCCAGCAGGTTGGGGGCCGGCTCCTACGAGCAGTACTTC.

The count of this clonotype is one. The chain has TRBV11-2 and TRBJ2-7; D is possibly TRBD1 or TRBD2 (5 bases each). Trimming cost V 3 bases and J 0 bases, with 18 bases left between them. Per the germline V gene, CDR1 is SGHAT and CDR2 is FQNNGV. CDR3 length: 17 residues. CDR3 amino acids: CASSLNIGTESSYEQYF. The CDR3 DNA follows: TGTGCCAGCAGCTTGAACATCGGGACCGAGAGCTCCTACGAGCAGTACTTC.

A remark on this clonotype: This is likely a read error, given that the CDR3 carries no conserved phenylalanine or tryptophan at its end. This chain connects TRBV7-2 to TRBJ2-1, with 9 bases fitting TRBD2. The CDR3 is 15 amino acids. The germline V gene has CDR1 SGHTA and CDR2 FQGNSA. The V segment lost 5 bases and the J segment 1 base; nucleotides outside the gene matches: 3. The CDR3 coding sequence is TGTGCCAGCAGCACAGGACTAGCGTCCTACAATGAGCAGTTCTTA. This sequence encodes CASSTGLASYNEQFL.

This chain connects TRBV24-1 to TRBJ2-1; 7 nucleotides line up with TRBD2. CDR1 KGHDR and CDR2 SFDVKD come from the germline V gene. This CDR3 is built from 16 residues. The V segment lost 0 bases and the J segment 1 base; nucleotides outside the gene matches: 2. This CDR3 is CATSDLGGGSYNEQFF. The DNA of the CDR3 is TGTGCCACCAGTGATTTGGGCGGGGGTTCCTACAATGAGCAGTTCTTC.

This chain joins TRBV24-1 and TRBJ2-7; D may be TRBD1 (7 bases). V gave up 7 bases and J gave up 1 base, with 16 bases separating them. CDR3 length: 15 residues. Germline-derived CDR1 and CDR2 are KGHDR and SFDVKD. The CDR3: CATSHRRDRSYEQYF. CDR3 sequence (DNA): TGTGCCACCAGCCACAGGCGGGACAGATCCTACGAGCAGTACTTC.

The sample holds a few counts of this clonotype. The chain uses TRBV29-1 and TRBJ2-5, with 8 bases that match TRBD1. V gave up 8 bases and J gave up 3 bases; unmatched junction bases: 8. Germline lookup yields CDR1 SQVTM and CDR2 ANQGSEA. This CDR3 contains 13 residues. The CDR3 bases are TGCAGCACCGACAGGGGACGAGAAGAGACCCAGTACTTC. It is translated as CSTDRGREETQYF.

This clonotype has a handful of counts. The DNA is omitted, as the CDR3 cannot be located on it reliably, and the CDR3 follows TCRdb's listing. The chain couples TRBV2 to TRBJ2-5; TRBD1 is the table's D call, not checked against the DNA. The germline CDR1 and CDR2 sequences are SNHLY and FYNNEI. The CDR3 has 15 amino acids, counting both end residues. CDR3 protein: CASSVGTGSGNERFF.

CDR3 loop: CSARRLAGGSEQYF. The CDR3 coding sequence is TGCAGTGCTAGACGCCTAGCGGGAGGATCCGAGCAGTACTTC. This chain connects TRBV20-1 to TRBJ2-1; 11 bases agree with TRBD2. TRBJ2-7 matches the DNA end more closely, so the J call is doubtful. Germline V gene data show CDR1 as DFQATT and CDR2 as SNEGSKA (reference sequence). CDR3 size: 14 residues.

The genes are TRBV28 and TRBJ2-6, with D unclear. The CDR3 is 17 residues long. Germline loops: CDR1 MDHEN, CDR2 SYDVKM. The V end lost 4 bases, the J end lost 0 bases, and 13 bases lay between the germline ends. The CDR3 nucleotides are TGTGCCAGCAGTTCCGGAATCTACTACTCTGGGGCCAACGTCCTGACTTTC. Its translation is CASSSGIYYSGANVLTF. The whole variable domain, remainder taken from reference TRBV28 and TRBJ2-6, is DVKVTQSSRYLVKRTGEKVFLECVQDMDHENMFWYRQDPGLGLRLIYFSYDVKMKEKGDIPEGYSVSREKKERFSLILESASTNQTSMYLCASSSGIYYSGANVLTFGAGSRLTVL.

This chain joins TRBV20-1 and TRBJ1-2; TRBD1 might be the D (5 bases). CDR1 DFQATT and CDR2 SNEGSKA come from the germline V gene (reference sequence). The ends were cut back, 4 bases at V and 5 bases at J, with 14 bases in the middle. This CDR3 has 13 residues. The CDR3 spells CSAMEGLVYGYTF. The CDR3 bases are TGCAGTGCTATGGAGGGGCTTGTGTATGGCTACACCTTC.

This clonotype was found a few times. The chain employs TRBV14 and TRBJ2-5, with 8 bases lining up with TRBD2. The CDR3 extends over 14 amino acids. V shed 5 bases and J 9 bases; nucleotides not matched to a gene: 11. Germline V gives CDR1 SGHDN, CDR2 FVKESK. CDR3 sequence (DNA): TGTGCCAGCAGCTTTAGCGGGAACAAGGGGGCCCAGTACTTC. This encodes CASSFSGNKGAQYF.